This T cell receptor (beta chain) was found in a study of cytomegalovirus exposure and HLA in healthy donors. For the study at large: The study's early data release held around 85 million unique TCRs from HLA-typed donors.

Overall study findings and caveats: High specificity and sensitivity for cytomegalovirus status were reported for the classifier. Investigators reported fewer than 200 TCR beta chains as tied to cytomegalovirus.

This PCR relied on a set of 60 Vbeta primers and 13 Jbeta primers. The data were produced by immunoSEQ multiplex PCR, yet TCRdb's version contains in-frame clones alone and is incomplete. There are some 200,000 clones in the sample; about 70% occur only once, and around 1.9% lies in the top ten. A remark on this clone: The antigen is not known.

The receptor was isolated from a woman in her thirties in good health and CMV-seronegative. Sequenced input: PBMCs.

The CDR3 DNA reads TGTGCCAGCAGCTTAGATGTGAGATTAAGGACAGGAGAACGCTATGGCTACACCTTC. Amino acids: CASSLDVRLRTGERYGYTF. The chain employs TRBV7-8 and TRBJ1-2; 7 positions agree with TRBD1. CDR3 size: 19 residues. Per the germline V gene, CDR1 is SGHVS and CDR2 is FQNEAQ. V gave up 1 base and J gave up 4 bases; unmatched junction bases: 18. Looking up the rest from reference TRBV7-8 and TRBJ1-2 gives the full variable domain: GAGVSQSPRYKVAKRGQDVALRCDPISGHVSLFWYQQALGQGPEFLTYFQNEAQLDKSGLPSDRFFAERPEGSVSTLKIQRTQQEDSAVYLCASSLDVRLRTGERYGYTFGSGTRLTVV.